This T cell receptor (beta chain) was profiled in a study of circulating tumor DNA in untreated peripheral T-cell lymphoma. A single count supports this clone. The CDR3 is 16 amino acids. Per the germline V gene, CDR1 is SGHNT and CDR2 is YENEEA. With 6 bases clipped from V and 1 base from J, the junction kept 11 bases outside the gene matches. TCRdb's table, derived via immunoSEQ multiplex PCR, lists solely in-frame clones and lacks some. Of some 10,000 clones listed, 65% to 80% are singletons. This chain joins TRBV11-3 and TRBJ2-5; TRBD1 agrees at 7 bases. The specimen was tumor tissue. This clonotype was obtained from a human donor with peripheral T-cell lymphoma. As DNA, the CDR3 is TGTGCCAGCAGGGTCACAGGGGAAGGTGTCCAAGAGACCCAGTACTTC. It encodes CASRVTGEGVQETQYF. Complete variable domain (other parts from reference TRBV11-3 and TRBJ2-5): EAGVVQSPRYKIIEKKQPVAFWCNPISGHNTLYWYLQNLGQGPELLIRYENEEAVDDSQLPKDRFSAERLKGVDSTLKIQPAELGDSAVYLCASRVTGEGVQETQYFGPGTRLLVL.